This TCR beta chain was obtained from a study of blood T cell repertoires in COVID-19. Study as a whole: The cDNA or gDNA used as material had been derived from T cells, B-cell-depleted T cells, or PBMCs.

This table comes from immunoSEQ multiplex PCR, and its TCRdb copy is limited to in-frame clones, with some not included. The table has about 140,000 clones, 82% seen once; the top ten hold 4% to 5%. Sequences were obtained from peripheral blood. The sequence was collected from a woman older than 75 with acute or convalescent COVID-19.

CDR3: CASRGTPHSGNTIYF. Here the CDR3 DNA reads TGTGCCAGCAGGGGGACACCACACTCTGGAAACACCATATATTTT. The chain uses TRBV28 and TRBJ1-3; D might be TRBD1 (6 bases). V was trimmed by 6 bases and J by 0 bases, leaving 12 bases between them. Germline values: CDR1 MDHEN, CDR2 SYDVKM. The CDR3 runs 15 residues.